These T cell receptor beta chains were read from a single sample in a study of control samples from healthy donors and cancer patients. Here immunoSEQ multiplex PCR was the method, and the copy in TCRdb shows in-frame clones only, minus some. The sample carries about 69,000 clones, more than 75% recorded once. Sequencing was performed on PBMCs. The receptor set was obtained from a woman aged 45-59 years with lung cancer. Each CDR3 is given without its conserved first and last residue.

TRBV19,ASSIGGTATEKLF
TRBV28,ASTTGHITEAF
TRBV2,ASRNSESSYNEQF
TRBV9,ASSVGPGNTEAF
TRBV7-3,ASSVRGDTEAF
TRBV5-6,ASSPVVSLTDTQY
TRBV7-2,ASSLRGWAYNEQF
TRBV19,ASSITGYGANVLT
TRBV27,ASSSADTKYGYT
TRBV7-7,ASSPLAGAGETQY
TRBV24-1,ATSERTGYGANVLT
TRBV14,ASSQDRLGPYRGPLKQF
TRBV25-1,ASSDIGPNEQF
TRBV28,ASSSSQNQPQH
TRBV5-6,ASSSRRQLTPFGYT
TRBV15,ATSRGQAGIAKNIQY
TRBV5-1,VTSSGGPQSSYNEQF
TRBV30,AWSRDFAWGTGELF
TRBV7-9,ASSLVQLGNYGYT
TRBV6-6,ASRPLGAGETQY
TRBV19,ASSYSINEQF
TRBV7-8,ASSRELGATNEKLF
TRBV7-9,ASTTGDYSNQPQH
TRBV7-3,ASSTGGGINEQF
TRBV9,ASSVAPGGRTDPPRAF
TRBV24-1,ATSAGGPGGYT
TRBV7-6,ASSALAGSTDTQY
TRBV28,ASTPPGTADSGNTIY
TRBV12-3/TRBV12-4,ASSFLGGDGYT
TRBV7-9,ASSFGDVGMNTEAF
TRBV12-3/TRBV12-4,ASSPGTGRRYT
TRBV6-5,ASNNRVTEAF
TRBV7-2,ASSGDSLLYGYT
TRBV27,ASSLGADRGSKEQF
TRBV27,ATLDRGHEKLF
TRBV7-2,ASSFTGGGNTIY
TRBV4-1,ASSQGQEKLF
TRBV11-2,ASSLGAQDTEAF
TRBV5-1,ASSLVGPETQY
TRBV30,AWTDRNHYEAF
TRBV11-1,ASSFRRGTEAF
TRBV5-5,ASSIGKGTF
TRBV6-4,ASSEVAGGEQF
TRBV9,ASSVWNTNYGYT
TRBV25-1,ASSPPSGVSGANVLT
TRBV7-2,ASSRTGGEQY
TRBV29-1,SVSVVGNTIY
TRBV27,ASSPGGPSGNTIY
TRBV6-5,ASSTTVPPQAF